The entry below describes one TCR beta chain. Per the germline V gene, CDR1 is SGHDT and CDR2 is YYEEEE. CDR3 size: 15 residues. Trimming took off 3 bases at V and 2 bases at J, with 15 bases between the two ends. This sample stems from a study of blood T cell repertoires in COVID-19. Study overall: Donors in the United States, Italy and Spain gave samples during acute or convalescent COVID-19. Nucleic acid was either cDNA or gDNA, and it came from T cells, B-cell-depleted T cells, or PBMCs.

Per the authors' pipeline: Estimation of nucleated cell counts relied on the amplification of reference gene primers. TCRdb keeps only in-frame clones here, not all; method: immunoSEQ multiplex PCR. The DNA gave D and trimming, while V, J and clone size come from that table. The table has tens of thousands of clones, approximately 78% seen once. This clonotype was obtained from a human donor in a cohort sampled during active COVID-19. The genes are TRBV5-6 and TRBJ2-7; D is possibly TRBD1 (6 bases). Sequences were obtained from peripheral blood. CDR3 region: CASSSLAGTTYEQYF. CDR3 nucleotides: TGTGCCAGCAGCTCCCTAGCAGGGACAACCTACGAGCAGTACTTC.